This TCR beta chain was profiled in a study of T-cell memory formation after mild COVID-19. The overall study: Clustering of TCRs was largely donor specific.

TCR alpha and TCR beta cDNA libraries carrying sample barcodes and UMIs came from 5'RACE with constant-segment primers. TCRdb called the 5' RACE reads again in MiXCR, with one record for every CDR3 protein. The data show approximately 490,000 distinct CDR3 sequences, roughly 20% seen once. In germline, CDR1 is MNHNY, CDR2 SVGAGI (reference sequence). Trimming removed 6 bases from V and 8 bases from J; junction bases left unmatched: 12. The CDR3 length is 14 residues. General observations from the study: Clones from the second wave (peaking day 37) had unconfirmed SARS-CoV-2 specificity. Later expanders leaned CD4+, whereas day 15 to 85 contracting clones were balanced CD4/CD8.

This clonotype has a handful of counts. The target antigen is unknown. The sequence came from an adult woman who had mild COVID-19 (a few samples of this study predate the infection). Cell type and time point are not known. This chain joins TRBV6-6 and TRBJ1-1, with 7 bases aligning to TRBD1. The source material was PBMCs or a T cell subset sorted from them (not recorded which). The CDR3 spells CASSRTGEVVEAFF. The CDR3 DNA sequence: TGTGCCAGCAGCCGCACAGGGGAGGTGGTGGAAGCTTTCTTT.